This is a list of T cell receptor beta chains from one sample in a study of T-cell memory formation after mild COVID-19. TCRdb ran MiXCR on the 5' RACE reads and lists one entry per CDR3 protein. The sample has 550,000 to 650,000 distinct CDR3 sequences; approximately 15% are singletons. Sequenced input: PBMCs or a T cell subset sorted from them (not recorded which). These receptors originate from an adult woman who had mild COVID-19 (a few samples of this study predate the infection). Cell type and time point are not known. The CDR3 runs from the conserved cysteine through the conserved F or W. D genes are given only for firm matches. Clone size appears in some rows only: once, few, many, or a class for an expanded clone.

V gene	D gene	clone size	J gene	CDR3 DNA	CDR3 protein
TRBV6-1	TRBD1	few	TRBJ2-2	TGTGCCAGTACTTCCGGACAGGGAAACACCGGGGAGCTGTTTTTT	CASTSGQGNTGELFF
TRBV2	.	.	TRBJ2-7	TGTGCCAGCAGTGCTTTAGGGTCGCGCGAGCAGTACTTC	CASSALGSREQYF
TRBV12-3/TRBV12-4	TRBD2	once	TRBJ2-3	TGTGCCAGCAGTTTCTTAGCGGGAGGTGGAGATACGCAGTATTTT	CASSFLAGGGDTQYF
TRBV5-4	TRBD2	many	TRBJ2-3	TGTGCCAGCAGCCCGACTAGCGGGCTCACAGATACGCAGTATTTT	CASSPTSGLTDTQYF
TRBV21-1	.	few	TRBJ1-6	TGTGCCAGCACCCTTCCCCTTGCAGGATCTAATTCACCCCTCCACTTT	CASTLPLAGSNSPLHF
TRBV15	TRBD1	few	TRBJ1-5	TGTGCCACCAGCAGAGCTTGGACAGGGTTGGATATTCAGCCCCAGCATTTT	CATSRAWTGLDIQPQHF
TRBV27	TRBD1	many	TRBJ2-7	TGTGCCAGCAGTGAGACCGGGACAGGTGACTACGAGCAGTACTTC	CASSETGTGDYEQYF
TRBV5-1	.	few	TRBJ1-1	TGCGCCAGCAGTCCTGCTGGGTGGCACACTGAAGCTTTCTTT	CASSPAGWHTEAFF
TRBV19	.	few	TRBJ2-3	TGTGCCAGTAGCGCCCCGGACTTGGGCGCAGATACGCAGTATTTT	CASSAPDLGADTQYF
TRBV7-2	.	.	TRBJ2-3	TGTGCCAGCAGGGATTGGGGGCGCTTGCAGTATTTT	CASRDWGRLQYF
TRBV19	.	few	TRBJ1-5	TGTGCCAGTATCCCGGGAACACCTAGCAATCAGCCCCAGCATTTT	CASIPGTPSNQPQHF
TRBV6-5	.	.	TRBJ1-1	TGTGCCAGCAGTTACTCGAACAGGGAATTCCCTGAAGCTTTCTTT	CASSYSNREFPEAFF
TRBV20-1	TRBD1	.	TRBJ1-5	TGCAGTGCTAGACATACTCGGACAGGGGTATTGCAGCATTTT	CSARHTRTGVLQHF
TRBV7-9	TRBD1	few	TRBJ1-4	TGTGCCAGCAGCAGAGGGACAGGCGAAAAACTGTTTTTT	CASSRGTGEKLFF
TRBV19	.	few	TRBJ2-7	TGTGCCAGTAGTATAAGACCGTTATACGAGCAGTACTTC	CASSIRPLYEQYF
TRBV7-2	TRBD1	many	TRBJ1-5	TGTGCCAGCAGCTTAGGCCAGGGGGCGGGTCAGCCCCAGCATTTT	CASSLGQGAGQPQHF
TRBV12-3/TRBV12-4	TRBD1	many	TRBJ1-1	TGTGCCAGCAGGCGACAGGGGTCGTCGGTCACTGAAGCTTTCTTT	CASRRQGSSVTEAFF
TRBV24-1	.	few	TRBJ2-1	TGTGCCACCAGTCGGGCCGGGGACTCCTACAATGAGCAGTTCTTC	CATSRAGDSYNEQFF
TRBV3-1	TRBD1	.	TRBJ1-1	TGTGCCAGCAGCCAAGATTGGGGCGACAGGGGGTTTACTGAAGCTTTCTTT	CASSQDWGDRGFTEAFF
TRBV11-3	.	.	TRBJ2-1	TGTGCCAGCAGCTTACTGAGGGCTCGGGGTGAGCAGTTCTTC	CASSLLRARGEQFF
TRBV7-8	.	.	TRBJ2-1	TGTGCCAGCAGCTTGGACTCTATCAATGAGCAGTTCTTC	CASSLDSINEQFF
TRBV27	.	few	TRBJ2-7	TGTGCCAGCAGTTTACAGGCCACCTACGAGCAGTACTTC	CASSLQATYEQYF
TRBV4-1	TRBD1	few	TRBJ2-6	TGCGCCAGCAGCCAAGACAGACAGGGGGCAGCTGGGGCCAACGTCCTGACTTTC	CASSQDRQGAAGANVLTF
TRBV29-1	TRBD1	.	TRBJ1-6	TGCAGCGTGGCGGGACAGGGCTCAACCCTCCACTTT	CSVAGQGSTLHF
TRBV20-1	.	.	TRBJ2-5	TGCAGTGCTAGGTCGACTAGAGGGGAGACCCAGTACTTC	CSARSTRGETQYF
TRBV10-3	.	few	TRBJ2-7	TGTGCCATCGGGAGCGGGACAACCTCCTACGAGCAGTACTTC	CAIGSGTTSYEQYF
TRBV19	TRBD1	.	TRBJ1-2	TGTGCCAGTAGCCCTCCCGGGACAGGGACATACTATGGCTACACCTTC	CASSPPGTGTYYGYTF
TRBV21-1	.	few	TRBJ2-1	TGTGCCAGCAGCAAAATTAATAGTTTCGGTATCCACAATGAGCAGTTCTTC	CASSKINSFGIHNEQFF
TRBV4-3	.	.	TRBJ2-7	TGCGCCAGCAGCCAAGAATGGGAACTAGGGACCTACGAGCAGTACTTC	CASSQEWELGTYEQYF
TRBV12-3/TRBV12-4	TRBD1	.	TRBJ2-7	TGTGCCAGCAGAAGACAGGGGGCGAGCGAGCAGTACTTC	CASRRQGASEQYF
TRBV7-2	TRBD1	many	TRBJ2-7	TGTGCCAGCAGCCAGGACAGGGCCTCCTCCTACGAGCAGTACTTC	CASSQDRASSYEQYF
TRBV6-1	.	.	TRBJ2-4	TGTGCCAGCAGCCACGGGTCCATTCAGTACTTC	CASSHGSIQYF
TRBV12-3/TRBV12-4	.	few	TRBJ1-4	TGTGCCAGCAGTCCGAACGGCACGCCGAATGAAAAACTGTTTTTT	CASSPNGTPNEKLFF
TRBV7-9	.	.	TRBJ1-2	TGTGCCAGCACCCACTCCGGGACCCAAGCCGGCGGCTACACCTTC	CASTHSGTQAGGYTF
TRBV12-3/TRBV12-4	TRBD2	.	TRBJ2-2	TGTGCCAGCAGTTTACCCGGACTAGCGGGAGCGAACACCGGGGAGCTGTTTTTT	CASSLPGLAGANTGELFF
TRBV5-1	TRBD2	.	TRBJ2-5	TGCGCCAGCCGCCGGGGTAGCGGGAGAGAAGAGACCCAGTACTTC	CASRRGSGREETQYF
TRBV6-5	.	.	TRBJ2-1	TGTGCCAGCAACAACGGTTTAAGGGATTACAATGAGCAGTTCTTC	CASNNGLRDYNEQFF
TRBV5-6	TRBD2	few	TRBJ2-3	TGTGCCAGCAGCCACTCTCTAGGGACTAGGCTCCCAGATACGCAGTATTTT	CASSHSLGTRLPDTQYF
TRBV15	.	.	TRBJ1-4	TGTGCCACCAGCAGAGCCGGGGGCGAGAAAAAACTGTTTTTT	CATSRAGGEKKLFF
TRBV5-1	.	.	TRBJ2-7	TGCGCCAGCAGCTTGGCATCAGGGGAACCGACCTACGAGCAGTACTTC	CASSLASGEPTYEQYF
TRBV7-6	TRBD1	.	TRBJ2-2	TGTGCCAGCAGTTCCGGACAGGGGGGATTATACACCGGGGAGCTGTTTTTT	CASSSGQGGLYTGELFF
TRBV7-9	TRBD1	few	TRBJ2-5	TGTGCCAGCAGCACACCACAGGGGGCGAAGGAGACCCAGTACTTC	CASSTPQGAKETQYF
TRBV20-1	.	many	TRBJ1-1	TGCAGTGCTAGAGATCTGCTCGCCACTGAAGCTTTCTTT	CSARDLLATEAFF
TRBV7-2	TRBD2	.	TRBJ2-1	TGTGCCAGCAGCCCTGGACTAGCGCTCTCCTACAATGAGCAGTTCTTC	CASSPGLALSYNEQFF
TRBV7-9	.	.	TRBJ2-1	TGTGCCAGCAGCTTCTCCGGGAACAAAGTGGATGAGCAGTTCTTC	CASSFSGNKVDEQFF
TRBV4-1	.	few	TRBJ1-1	TGCGCCAGCAGCCAGGGGCTTCGGGGACGCGGCACTGAAGCTTTCTTT	CASSQGLRGRGTEAFF
TRBV29-1	.	few	TRBJ1-4	TGCAGCGTTACCCTCGGGAGTGCAACTAATGAAAAACTGTTTTTT	CSVTLGSATNEKLFF
TRBV12-5	.	.	TRBJ1-6	TGTGCTAGCACGCTAGTCACAGGGAGTGGATCACCCCTCCACTTT	CASTLVTGSGSPLHF
TRBV12-3/TRBV12-4	.	.	TRBJ2-7	TGTGCCAGCAGGCCAGACGTTTCGTCGGACGAGCAGTACTTC	CASRPDVSSDEQYF
TRBV5-1	.	few	TRBJ2-7	TGCGCCAGCAGCAACTTCAGGGGCTCCTACGAGCAGTACTTC	CASSNFRGSYEQYF
TRBV20-1	TRBD1	few	TRBJ1-2	TGCAGTGCTAGAGAGGGACAGGGGGAGAGGAATGGCTACACCTTC	CSAREGQGERNGYTF
TRBV19	.	.	TRBJ2-7	TGTGCCAGTAGTCTTCACCTAACCTACGAGCAGTACTTC	CASSLHLTYEQYF
TRBV11-2	.	.	TRBJ2-1	TGTGCCAGCAGCCGAGAGTGGACAGCCTACAATGAGCAGTTCTTC	CASSREWTAYNEQFF